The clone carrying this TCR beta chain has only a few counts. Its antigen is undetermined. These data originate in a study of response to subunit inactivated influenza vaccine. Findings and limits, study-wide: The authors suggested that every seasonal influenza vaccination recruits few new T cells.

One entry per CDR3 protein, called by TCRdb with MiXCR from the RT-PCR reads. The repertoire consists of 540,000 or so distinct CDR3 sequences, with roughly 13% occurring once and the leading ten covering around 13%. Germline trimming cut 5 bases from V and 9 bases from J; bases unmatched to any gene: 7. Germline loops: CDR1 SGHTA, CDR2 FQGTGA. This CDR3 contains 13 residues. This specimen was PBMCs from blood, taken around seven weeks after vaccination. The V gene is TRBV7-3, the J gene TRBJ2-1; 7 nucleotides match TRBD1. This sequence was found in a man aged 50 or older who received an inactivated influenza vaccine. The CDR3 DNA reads TGTGCCAGCAGCCCAAGACAGGGTGGTGAGCAGTTCTTC. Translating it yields CASSPRQGGEQFF.